This TCR beta chain is from a study of identical twins. Regarding the study as a whole: Reduced insertions were recorded for abundant cord blood beta clonotypes, with no such pattern in memory repertoires.

Trimming cost V 1 base and J 6 bases, with 13 bases left between them. The CDR3 runs to 15 residues. CDR1 and CDR2 (germline): LGHDT, YNNKEL (reference sequence). This clonotype has ten or more counts. No antigen is known for it. Healthy Caucasian individuals made up all the donors. TCRdb redid the calling of the 5' RACE reads with MiXCR, one entry per CDR3 protein. The sample lists around 650,000 distinct CDR3 sequences; 7.1% were seen once. This same sample was also taken into another study, of yellow fever vaccine responses in identical twins.

The chain is built from TRBV3-1 and TRBJ1-5; maybe TRBD1 (5 bases). The source of this sequence is a woman between 18 and 30 years old in good health. The material sequenced was PBMCs. The CDR3: CASSQGLQVGQPQHF. DNA for the CDR3: TGTGCCAGCAGCCAAGGTCTACAGGTTGGTCAGCCCCAGCATTTT.